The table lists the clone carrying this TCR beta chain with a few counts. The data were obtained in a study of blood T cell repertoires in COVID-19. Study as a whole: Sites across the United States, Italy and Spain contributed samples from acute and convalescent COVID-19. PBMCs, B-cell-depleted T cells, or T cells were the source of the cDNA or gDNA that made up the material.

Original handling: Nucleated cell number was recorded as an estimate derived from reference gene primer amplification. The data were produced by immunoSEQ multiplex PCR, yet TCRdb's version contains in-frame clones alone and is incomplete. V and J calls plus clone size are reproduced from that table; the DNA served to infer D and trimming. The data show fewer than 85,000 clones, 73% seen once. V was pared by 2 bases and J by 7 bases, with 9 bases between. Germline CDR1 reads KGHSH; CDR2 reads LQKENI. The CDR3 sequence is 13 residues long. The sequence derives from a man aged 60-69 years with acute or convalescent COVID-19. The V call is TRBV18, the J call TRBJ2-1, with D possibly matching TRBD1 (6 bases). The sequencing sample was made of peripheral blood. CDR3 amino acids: CASSPGQGNEQFF. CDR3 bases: TGTGCCAGCTCACCAGGGCAGGGGAATGAGCAGTTCTTC.